This entry describes one T cell receptor (beta chain). The antigen is undetermined. Repertoires were generated with immunoSEQ multiplex PCR, while TCRdb's copy carries only in-frame clones and drops some. Among 75,000 to 100,000 clones, 93% were seen once, and the ten largest hold approximately 1.5%. The data are from a study of Tregs in tolerant kidney transplant recipients. Findings and caveats of the study: No direct test of biological reproducibility was done here. Changing PCR primers prevented nucleotide comparison between some patients' samples.

V shed 0 bases and J 6 bases; nucleotides not matched to a gene: 5. The CDR3 covers 15 residues. Germline CDR1 is SGHNT and CDR2 is YYREEE (reference sequence). Mixed chimerism was transient after nonmyeloablative marrow transplants from related graft donors. This receptor was obtained from a human patient who received a combined kidney and bone marrow transplant. Some T cells may have come from the graft donor. Sequencing used CD4+ T cells from blood (PBMCs), obtained 12 months after the transplant. The J gene is TRBJ2-1, the V gene TRBV5-4, with 8 bases that match TRBD2. The CDR3 DNA follows: TGTGCCAGCAGCTTGGCCGGGGGGGTGATCAATGAGCAGTTCTTC. Its translation is CASSLAGGVINEQFF.